This entry features one T cell receptor (beta chain) sequence. This sample was taken from a study of blood T cell repertoires in COVID-19. Background on the study: The origin of the acute and convalescent COVID-19 samples was the United States, Italy and Spain. Nucleic acid was either cDNA or gDNA, and it came from T cells, B-cell-depleted T cells, or PBMCs.

V was trimmed by 6 bases and J by 9 bases, leaving 15 bases between them. Germline-derived CDR1 and CDR2 are LNHDA and SQIVND (reference sequence). The CDR3 contains 13 residues. Original analysis: Nucleated cell number was recorded as an estimate derived from reference gene primer amplification. Clones were read by immunoSEQ multiplex PCR, and TCRdb kept only the in-frame ones, dropping some. D and trimming come from the DNA, and the V and J calls and clone size come from that table. This sample yields under 200,000 clones, of which around 86% are seen a single time; 6% to 7% belongs to the top ten.

The clonotype comes from a middle-aged woman with acute or convalescent COVID-19. Sequencing was done on a sample of peripheral blood. This sequence joins TRBV19 and TRBJ2-1, with D perhaps TRBD2 (5 bases). As DNA, the CDR3 is TGTGCCAGTAGCCTCAGATCTGAGGGTGAGCAGTTCTTC. This encodes CASSLRSEGEQFF. Based on the CDR3 plus reference TRBV19 and TRBJ2-1, the full variable domain is DGGITQSPKYLFRKEGQNVTLSCEQNLNHDAMYWYRQDPGQGLRLIYYSQIVNDFQKGDIAEGYSVSREKKESFPLTVTSAQKNPTAFYLCASSLRSEGEQFFGPGTRLTVL.